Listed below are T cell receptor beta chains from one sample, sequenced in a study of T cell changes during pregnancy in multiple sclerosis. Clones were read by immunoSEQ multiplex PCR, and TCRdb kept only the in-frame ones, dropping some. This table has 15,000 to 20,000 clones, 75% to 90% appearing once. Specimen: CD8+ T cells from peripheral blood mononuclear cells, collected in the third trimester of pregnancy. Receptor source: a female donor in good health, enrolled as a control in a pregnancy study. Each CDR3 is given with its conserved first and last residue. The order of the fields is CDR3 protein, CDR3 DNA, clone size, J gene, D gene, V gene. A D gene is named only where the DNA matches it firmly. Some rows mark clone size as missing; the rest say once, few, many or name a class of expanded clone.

cdr3_aa: CASSLKETGQYNEQFF; cdr3_nt: TGTGCCAGCAGTTTAAAGGAAACAGGGCAGTACAATGAGCAGTTCTTC; clone_size: .; j_call: TRBJ2-1; d_call: .; v_call: TRBV28
cdr3_aa: CASSLWLQQETQYF; cdr3_nt: TGTGCCAGCAGCTTATGGCTCCAGCAAGAGACCCAGTACTTC; clone_size: .; j_call: TRBJ2-5; d_call: .; v_call: TRBV5-6
cdr3_aa: CASSPPVLAGEDTQYF; cdr3_nt: TGTGCCAGCTCACCACCGGTACTAGCGGGAGAGGATACGCAGTATTTT; clone_size: .; j_call: TRBJ2-3; d_call: TRBD2; v_call: TRBV18
cdr3_aa: CASSSPGHPFEQYF; cdr3_nt: TGTGCCAGCAGTTCCCCGGGACACCCCTTCGAGCAGTACTTC; clone_size: .; j_call: TRBJ2-7; d_call: .; v_call: TRBV6-5
cdr3_aa: CASSQDPRLLPDEKLFF; cdr3_nt: TGCGCCAGCAGCCAAGACCCTCGACTTCTACCGGATGAAAAACTGTTTTTT; clone_size: .; j_call: TRBJ1-4; d_call: .; v_call: TRBV4-1
cdr3_aa: CASSYYTGGDGYGYTF; cdr3_nt: TGTGCCAGCAGCTACTATACAGGGGGTGATGGCTATGGCTACACCTTC; clone_size: once; j_call: TRBJ1-2; d_call: TRBD1; v_call: TRBV7-9
cdr3_aa: CASSSLFAGASTDTQYF; cdr3_nt: TGTGCCAGCAGTTCCCTCTTTGCGGGGGCGTCCACAGATACGCAGTATTTT; clone_size: .; j_call: TRBJ2-3; d_call: .; v_call: TRBV27
cdr3_aa: CASSQGVGTGGEKLFF; cdr3_nt: TGTGCCAGCAGCCAAGGGGTTGGGACAGGGGGCGAAAAACTGTTTTTT; clone_size: .; j_call: TRBJ1-4; d_call: TRBD1; v_call: TRBV4-2
cdr3_aa: CASRKENYEQYF; cdr3_nt: TGTGCCAGCAGGAAGGAGAACTACGAGCAGTACTTC; clone_size: .; j_call: TRBJ2-7; d_call: .; v_call: TRBV5-4
cdr3_aa: CAISTENYGYTF; cdr3_nt: TGTGCCATCAGTACAGAGAACTATGGCTACACCTTC; clone_size: .; j_call: TRBJ1-2; d_call: .; v_call: TRBV10-3
cdr3_aa: CASSDLDSPLF; cdr3_nt: TGTGCCAGCAGTGACTTAGACAGTCCGCTCTTC; clone_size: .; j_call: TRBJ1-2; d_call: .; v_call: TRBV6-6
cdr3_aa: CASSPKNTGELFF; cdr3_nt: TGTGCCAGCAGCCCCAAAAACACCGGGGAGCTGTTTTTT; clone_size: .; j_call: TRBJ2-2; d_call: .; v_call: TRBV9
cdr3_aa: CASSPWDSSYTEAFF; cdr3_nt: TGTGCCAGCAGCCCCTGGGACTCGAGCTACACTGAAGCTTTCTTT; clone_size: .; j_call: TRBJ1-1; d_call: .; v_call: TRBV5-4
cdr3_aa: CASSQVSTSGGYEQYF; cdr3_nt: TGCGCCAGCAGCCAAGTGAGTACCAGCGGGGGGTACGAGCAGTACTTC; clone_size: .; j_call: TRBJ2-7; d_call: TRBD2; v_call: TRBV4-1
cdr3_aa: CASSLGQRSSPLHF; cdr3_nt: TGTGCCAGCAGTTTAGGGCAGCGGAGTTCACCCCTCCACTTT; clone_size: .; j_call: TRBJ1-6; d_call: .; v_call: TRBV27
cdr3_aa: CASAPDSNQPQHF; cdr3_nt: TGTGCTAGTGCCCCCGACAGTAATCAGCCCCAGCATTTT; clone_size: .; j_call: TRBJ1-5; d_call: .; v_call: TRBV12-5
cdr3_aa: CASSSPGTGDLDTQYF; cdr3_nt: TGTGCCAGCAGCTCACCCGGGACAGGGGATTTGGATACGCAGTATTTT; clone_size: .; j_call: TRBJ2-3; d_call: TRBD1; v_call: TRBV9
cdr3_aa: CASKLAGGKNIQYF; cdr3_nt: TGTGCCAGCAAGCTAGCGGGGGGTAAAAACATTCAGTACTTC; clone_size: .; j_call: TRBJ2-4; d_call: TRBD2; v_call: TRBV27
cdr3_aa: CASSMAGGYYGYTF; cdr3_nt: TGTGCCAGTAGTATGGCAGGGGGCTACTATGGCTACACCTTC; clone_size: .; j_call: TRBJ1-2; d_call: TRBD1; v_call: TRBV19
cdr3_aa: CAISFPPTGENYEQYF; cdr3_nt: TGTGCCATCAGTTTCCCCCCGACAGGGGAAAACTACGAGCAGTACTTC; clone_size: .; j_call: TRBJ2-7; d_call: TRBD1; v_call: TRBV10-3
cdr3_aa: CASSQGGLDGRAGETQYF; cdr3_nt: TGCGCCAGCAGCCAAGGCGGTTTAGACGGGAGGGCCGGGGAGACCCAGTACTTC; clone_size: .; j_call: TRBJ2-5; d_call: TRBD2; v_call: TRBV4-1
cdr3_aa: CATSRDQRAGAKGYTF; cdr3_nt: TGTGCCACCAGCAGAGATCAGCGGGCGGGGGCGAAGGGCTACACCTTC; clone_size: .; j_call: TRBJ1-2; d_call: .; v_call: TRBV15
cdr3_aa: CASSEGGEGSGANVLTF; cdr3_nt: TGTGCCAGCAGTGAAGGGGGAGAAGGCTCTGGGGCCAACGTCCTGACTTTC; clone_size: .; j_call: TRBJ2-6; d_call: .; v_call: TRBV6-1